This T cell receptor beta chain was observed in a study of Ad26.COV2.S vaccination and SARS-CoV-2 variants. General observations from the study: Recipients of vaccine and of placebo showed similar breadth of their non-spike TCR repertoires. Total T cell responses, in the TCR breadth and depth analyses, may have been underestimated. While placebo recipients had lower spike-specific TCR breadth, vaccine recipients had more. A substantial breadth of spike-specific CD8+ and CD4+ T cell responses after vaccination has been reported.

Details on this clone: The antigen is not known.

Assay: immunoSEQ multiplex PCR; the TCRdb copy retains only in-frame clones and omits some. The data show around 400,000 clones, with 80% to 95% seen just once and 12% held by the top ten. The treatment: about 20 received Ad26.COV2.S at low or high dose, single or two shots; 5 received placebo; per-sample allocation not given. Day 63 after the first vaccine or placebo injection was the time point for sampling. The trim removed 3 bases at V and 2 bases at J, leaving 6 bases unmatched. CDR1 is SGHDT and CDR2 is YYEEEE in the germline V gene. The CDR3 covers 16 residues. The clonotype was recovered from a person aged 18 to 65 who received the Ad26.COV2.S COVID-19 vaccine or a placebo. V and J are TRBV5-6 and TRBJ2-5; TRBD2 aligns across 11 bases. Source: peripheral blood, taken in a trial of Ad26.COV2.S vaccine versus placebo. CDR3 protein: CASSSSGTSGQETQYF. In DNA, the CDR3 is TGTGCCAGCAGCTCATCAGGGACTAGCGGACAAGAGACCCAGTACTTC.